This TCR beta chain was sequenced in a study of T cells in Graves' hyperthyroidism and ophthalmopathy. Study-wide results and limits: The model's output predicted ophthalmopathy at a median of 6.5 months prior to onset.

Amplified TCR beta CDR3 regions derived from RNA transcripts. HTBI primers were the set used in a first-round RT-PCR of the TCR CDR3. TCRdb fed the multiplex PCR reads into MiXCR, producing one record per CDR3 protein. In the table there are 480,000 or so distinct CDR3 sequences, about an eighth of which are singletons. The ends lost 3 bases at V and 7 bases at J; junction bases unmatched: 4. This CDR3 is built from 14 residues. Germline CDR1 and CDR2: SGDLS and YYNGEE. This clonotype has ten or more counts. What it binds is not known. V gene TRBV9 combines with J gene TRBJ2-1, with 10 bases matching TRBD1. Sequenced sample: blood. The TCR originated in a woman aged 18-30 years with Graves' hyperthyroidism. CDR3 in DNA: TGTGCCAGCAGCGCGGGACAGGGGCGAAATGAGCAGTTCTTC. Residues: CASSAGQGRNEQFF.